These 26 T cell receptor beta chains came from one sample sequenced in a study of blood T cell repertoires in COVID-19. The data were produced by immunoSEQ multiplex PCR, yet TCRdb's version contains in-frame clones alone and is incomplete. The table has 250,000 or so clones, about 89% seen once. The sample was PBMCs or T cells enriched from blood (not recorded which). Receptor source: a young woman who had recovered from COVID-19.

The chain is built from TRBV4-2 and TRBJ2-2; a weak D match, TRBD1 (5 bases). In germline, CDR1 is LGHNA, CDR2 YNFKEQ. The CDR3 has 13 amino acids. With 6 bases removed from V and 7 bases from J, the gap between germline ends came to 12 bases. CDR3 in DNA: TGTGCCAGCAGGACTCCAGGGATCGGGGAGCTGTTTTTT. Translating gives CASRTPGIGELFF.

V is TRBV7-2 and J is TRBJ2-3, with TRBD2 as a possible D gene (5 bases). Trimming removed 4 bases at V and 1 base at J, with 12 bases between. This CDR3 contains 15 residues. Germline CDR1 SGHTA, CDR2 FQGNSA. The CDR3 loop reads CASSSVTTRTDTQYF. CDR3 sequence (DNA): TGTGCCAGCAGCTCCGTGACTACCCGCACAGATACGCAGTATTTT.

This sequence joins TRBV28 and TRBJ1-2; 7 nucleotides agree with TRBD1. Germline V CDR1 and CDR2: MDHEN, SYDVKM. The CDR3 totals 17 residues. V lost 8 bases to trimming and J lost 4 bases; unmatched junction nucleotides: 19. CDR3 DNA: TGTGCCAGCGGAAAATTAATCGGGACAGCTACCCTCTATGGCTACACCTTC. It encodes CASGKLIGTATLYGYTF.

CDR3 sequence reads: CASSQERPYNEQFF. Written as DNA, the CDR3 is TGCGCCAGCAGCCAAGAGAGGCCTTACAATGAGCAGTTCTTC. V usage is TRBV4-1 and J usage is TRBJ2-1; D unclear. The CDR3 has 14 residues. V shed 0 bases and J shed 4 bases, with 7 bases lying between them. Germline V gives CDR1 MGHRA, CDR2 YSYEKL.

The rearrangement links TRBV30 to TRBJ1-2, with 8 bases lining up with TRBD1. V trimming: 2 bases; J trimming: 2 bases; junction bases outside the gene matches: 4. This CDR3 region has 14 residues. The germline gives CDR1 GTSNPN, CDR2 SVGIG (reference sequence). The CDR3 loop reads CAWSRTGRNYGYTF. For the CDR3, the DNA is TGTGCCTGGAGTCGGACAGGGAGAAACTATGGCTACACCTTC.

About this clone: The sample has other DNA sequences that encode this CDR3 too. CDR3 in DNA: TGTGCCAGCAGGCGGGACAGGGACTATGGCTACACCTTC. Translating gives CASRRDRDYGYTF. The V and J genes are TRBV6-5 and TRBJ1-2; TRBD1 agrees at 9 bases. V lost 6 bases to trimming and J lost 3 bases; unmatched junction nucleotides: 2. The CDR3 is 13 residues long. Germline loops: CDR1 MNHEY, CDR2 SVGAGI.

The chain links TRBV28 to TRBJ2-2; the D gene is possibly TRBD2 (5 bases). V lost 5 bases, J lost 6 bases, and 16 bases lay in between. CDR1 and CDR2 from the germline V gene are MDHEN and SYDVKM. The CDR3 runs to 15 residues. The CDR3: CASSPWRNGAGELFF. In DNA form, the CDR3 reads TGTGCCAGCAGTCCGTGGAGGAACGGCGCCGGGGAGCTGTTTTTT.

The rearrangement uses TRBV11-2 and TRBJ1-5; D perhaps matches TRBD1 (6 bases). Germline values: CDR1 SGHAT, CDR2 FQNNGV. The CDR3 is 16 residues long. Trimming removed 5 bases from V and 1 base from J, with 15 bases in between. In DNA, the CDR3 is TGTGCCAGCAGCGGGGGCGGGGGCATGAGCAATCAGCCCCAGCATTTT. Its protein is CASSGGGGMSNQPQHF.

The V and J genes are TRBV5-1 and TRBJ2-1; weak D call: TRBD1 (6 bases). Per the germline V gene, CDR1 is SGHRS and CDR2 is YFSETQ. Trimming took 0 bases from V and 4 from J, leaving 11 bases between them. This CDR3 is 15 amino acids long. The CDR3 DNA is TGCGCCAGCAGCTTGGGACAGGTACCATACAATGAGCAGTTCTTC. Translation gives CASSLGQVPYNEQFF.

This sequence joins TRBV5-1 and TRBJ2-3; 9 bases match TRBD2. This CDR3 has 15 amino acids. The V segment lost 4 bases and the J segment 1 base; nucleotides outside the gene matches: 4. Germline CDR1 and CDR2: SGHRS and YFSETQ. CDR3 amino acids: CASSEVAGGTDTQYF. CDR3 in DNA: TGCGCCAGCAGCGAAGTAGCGGGAGGCACAGATACGCAGTATTTT. Full variable domain (outside the CDR3, taken from reference TRBV5-1 and TRBJ2-3): KAGVTQTPRYLIKTRGQQVTLSCSPISGHRSVSWYQQTPGQGLQFLFEYFSETQRNKGNFPGRFSGRQFSNSRSEMNVSTLELGDSALYLCASSEVAGGTDTQYFGPGTRLTVL.

The chain joins TRBV7-2 to TRBJ1-6; tentative D call: TRBD1 (5 bases). Trimming left V 5 bases short and J 7 bases short, with 21 bases between. Looked up from germline, CDR1 is SGHTA and CDR2 is FQGNSA. This CDR3 comprises 17 residues. DNA for the CDR3: TGTGCCAGCAGCCTCGAAGGCGCGGCAGGGCGGAATTCACCCCTCCACTTT. It yields the protein CASSLEGAAGRNSPLHF.

This chain joins TRBV5-6 and TRBJ2-7; 11 bases align to TRBD1. Germline assignment: CDR1 SGHDT and CDR2 YYEEEE. V lost 4 bases to trimming and J lost 8 bases; unmatched junction nucleotides: 5. CDR3 length: 13 amino acids. CDR3 in amino acids: CASSSGQGAKQYF. The CDR3 bases are TGTGCCAGCAGCAGTGGACAGGGGGCCAAGCAGTACTTC.

V usage is TRBV27 and J usage is TRBJ2-5; 7 bases agree with TRBD1. Trimming took 5 bases from V and 3 from J; bases not matched to a gene: 9. The CDR3 runs 15 residues. The V gene's germline CDR1 is MNHEY and CDR2 SMNVEV (reference sequence). CDR3 region: CASSPRQGGEETQYF. CDR3 nucleotides: TGTGCCAGCAGTCCACGACAAGGGGGCGAAGAGACCCAGTACTTC.

The chain combines TRBV27 with TRBJ2-5; tentatively, D is TRBD2 (6 bases). Germline CDR1 is MNHEY and CDR2 is SMNVEV (reference sequence). Trimming left V 3 bases short and J 4 bases short, with 12 bases between. This CDR3 comprises 14 residues. The CDR3 region has the DNA TGTGCCAGCAGTTTCTTCGCCGGGGGAGAGACCCAGTACTTC. This translates into CASSFFAGGETQYF.

CDR3 protein: CSARDNEQFF. The DNA for the CDR3 is TGCAGTGCTCGCGACAATGAGCAGTTCTTC. The rearrangement uses TRBV20-1 and TRBJ2-1; D remains unclear. CDR3 size: 10 residues. In germline, CDR1 is DFQATT, CDR2 SNEGSKA (reference sequence). Trimming left V 5 bases short and J 5 bases short, with 4 bases between.

This rearrangement joins TRBV15 to TRBJ2-2, with TRBD1 matching 9 bases. Losses at the gene ends were 0 bases for V and 6 bases for J; bases not matched to a gene: 5. Germline V gives CDR1 LNHNV, CDR2 YYDKDF (reference sequence). The CDR3 is 16 residues long. The CDR3 loop reads CATSRERTGEAGELFF. Written as DNA, the CDR3 is TGTGCCACCAGCAGAGAACGGACAGGGGAAGCCGGGGAGCTGTTTTTT.

The CDR3 DNA follows: TGTGCCAGCAGTAAACAGGGGAACGTCCACGAGCAGTACTTC. Its translation is CASSKQGNVHEQYF. This chain links TRBV7-9 with TRBJ2-7; 7 bases fit TRBD1. Per the germline V gene, CDR1 is SEHNR and CDR2 is FQNEAQ (reference sequence). With V trimmed by 6 bases and J by 5 bases, 10 bases remained unmatched. The CDR3 runs to 14 residues.

The chain joins TRBV6-4 to TRBJ1-6, with D possibly TRBD1 on 5 matching bases. The CDR3 has 14 residues. Germline loops: CDR1 MRHNA, CDR2 SNTAGT. V was trimmed by 5 bases and J by 5 bases, leaving 10 bases between them. The CDR3 DNA reads TGTGCCAGCAGTCGCGACAGCCATAATTCACCCCTCCACTTT. Its translation is CASSRDSHNSPLHF.

V usage is TRBV5-1 and J usage is TRBJ1-2, with TRBD1 matching 7 bases. This CDR3 has 15 residues. Unmatched junction bases numbered 4, after V lost 0 bases and J lost 2 bases. Germline V CDR1 and CDR2: SGHRS, YFSETQ. The CDR3 DNA follows: TGCGCCAGCAGCTTGGCCGAGACAGGGAACTATGGCTACACCTTC. Translated: CASSLAETGNYGYTF.

This chain uses TRBV16 with TRBJ1-6; D not certain. V was pared by 0 bases and J by 5 bases, with 11 bases between. Germline V CDR1 and CDR2: KGHSY, FQNENV. The CDR3 has 16 residues. The CDR3 DNA sequence: TGTGCCAGCAGCCAATCATGGAGTTTCAATAATTCACCCCTCCACTTT. Its protein is CASSQSWSFNNSPLHF.

The chain links TRBV20-1 to TRBJ2-7; tentatively, D is TRBD2 (6 bases). This CDR3 region has 17 residues. V was pared by 3 bases and J by 4 bases, with 25 bases between. Germline CDR1 reads DFQATT; CDR2 reads SNEGSKA (reference sequence). CDR3 sequence: CSASAPPAGSSFYEQYF. CDR3 bases: TGCAGTGCTAGTGCCCCCCCCGCGGGATCCTCCTTTTACGAGCAGTACTTC.

This chain joins TRBV9 and TRBJ2-3; 9 bases are shared with TRBD2. The CDR3 totals 16 residues. The V gene end was trimmed by 0 bases and the J gene end by 5 bases; junction bases not matched to a gene: 7. CDR1 is SGDLS and CDR2 is YYNGEE in the germline V gene. CDR3 amino acids: CASSVVGGGAGDTQYF. The CDR3 bases are TGTGCCAGCAGCGTAGTAGGCGGGGGGGCCGGAGATACGCAGTATTTT. Full variable domain (outside the CDR3, taken from reference TRBV9 and TRBJ2-3): DSGVTQTPKHLITATGQRVTLRCSPRSGDLSVYWYQQSLDQGLQFLIQYYNGEERAKGNILERFSAQQFPDLHSELNLSSLELGDSALYFCASSVVGGGAGDTQYFGPGTRLTVL.

The J gene is TRBJ2-1, the V gene TRBV15; D unresolved. The CDR3 runs 16 residues. The ends were cut back, 0 bases at V and 0 bases at J, with 9 bases in the middle. Germline lookup yields CDR1 LNHNV and CDR2 YYDKDF (reference sequence). The CDR3 sequence: CATSRETPSSYNEQFF. The DNA for the CDR3 is TGTGCCACCAGCAGAGAAACCCCTAGCTCCTACAATGAGCAGTTCTTC.

This clone showed up just once. This chain uses TRBV7-9 with TRBJ2-7, with D perhaps matching TRBD2 (6 bases). This CDR3 is built from 15 residues. The V end lost 3 bases, the J end lost 0 bases, and 12 bases lay between the germline ends. Germline CDR1 SEHNR, CDR2 FQNEAQ (reference sequence). The CDR3 DNA reads TGTGCCAGCAGCTTGAGGCGGGACGACTCCTACGAGCAGTACTTC. Amino acids: CASSLRRDDSYEQYF.

V is TRBV28 and J is TRBJ2-5; the D gene is possibly TRBD2 (5 bases). V gave up 5 bases and J gave up 8 bases, with 9 bases separating them. Germline loops: CDR1 MDHEN, CDR2 SYDVKM. The CDR3 spans 11 residues. CDR3 coding DNA: TGTGCCAGCAGTCCCCGGGATACCCAGTACTTC. Its translation is CASSPRDTQYF.

The rearrangement joins TRBV28 to TRBJ2-5; the match to TRBD2 covers 7 bases. V shed 1 base and J 5 bases; nucleotides not matched to a gene: 16. The CDR3 totals 18 residues. Germline CDR1 MDHEN, CDR2 SYDVKM. In DNA form, the CDR3 reads TGTGCCAGCAGTTTATCCGCGTCGGTTCGCGGGAGATTTGAGACCCAGTACTTC. Translated: CASSLSASVRGRFETQYF.